The present T cell receptor (beta chain) was sequenced within a study of blood T cells in healthy people across ages. Study results and limitations: As age increased, TCR beta diversity per million T cells fell in a roughly linear fashion. Higher diversity, along with more naive CD4+ cells, distinguished long-lived donors from aged donors. Expanded clonotype changes were possibly confounded by unknown donor CMV status.

Together with a sample-barcoded 5' primer, a J-beta primer mix was included in a second PCR lasting roughly 6 to 12 cycles. TCRdb independently ran MiXCR on the 5' RACE reads; one entry per CDR3 protein. Of 800,000 or so distinct CDR3 sequences listed, 46% are singletons. Comments on this clonotype: What it binds is not known.

Healthy Caucasian individuals from Russia aged about 6 to 90 served as donors. The CDR3 runs to 12 residues. Trimming took off 3 bases at V and 5 bases at J, with 7 bases between the two ends. V is TRBV12-3 or TRBV12-4 and J is TRBJ2-5; D unresolved. The sample taken for sequencing was blood. This TCR came from a man older than 75 in good health. CDR3 region: CASSFFGETQYF. The DNA of the CDR3 is TGTGCCAGCAGTTTTTTTGGGGAGACCCAGTACTTC.